The clone carrying this T cell receptor beta chain was seen more than once but under ten times. Its antigen is as yet unknown. The data stem from a study of T cell repertoires in cytomegalovirus infection. Study context: CMV epitopes that were recently identified and HLA-C-restricted were used alongside well-studied HLA-B-restricted ones. Based on public TCR beta signatures, there were indications of CMV infection and of a matching HLA type.

Per germline, CDR1 LNHDA and CDR2 SQIVND (reference sequence). With 8 bases removed from V and 5 bases from J, the gap between germline ends came to 15 bases. This CDR3 region has 13 residues. One entry per CDR3 protein, called by TCRdb with MiXCR from the reads. The sample has around 900,000 distinct CDR3 sequences, roughly 31% seen once. The study's findings and limits: Using cumulative public TCR beta family frequency, the authors identified those who carried CMV together with the relevant HLA. The ex vivo response was dominated by HLA-C-restricted CMV-specific TCR beta clonotypes.

This sequence was found in a human donor in good health (CMV status not recorded). Some clones in this sample may be carry-over from other donors' samples. The chain has TRBV19 and TRBJ1-1; the D is unclear. Sequenced material: cultured CD8+ T cells from PBMCs, taken from culture after CMV antigen stimulation. The CDR3 DNA is TGTGCCAGTCATAAATACAAAATGACTGAAGCTTTCTTT. Its protein is CASHKYKMTEAFF.